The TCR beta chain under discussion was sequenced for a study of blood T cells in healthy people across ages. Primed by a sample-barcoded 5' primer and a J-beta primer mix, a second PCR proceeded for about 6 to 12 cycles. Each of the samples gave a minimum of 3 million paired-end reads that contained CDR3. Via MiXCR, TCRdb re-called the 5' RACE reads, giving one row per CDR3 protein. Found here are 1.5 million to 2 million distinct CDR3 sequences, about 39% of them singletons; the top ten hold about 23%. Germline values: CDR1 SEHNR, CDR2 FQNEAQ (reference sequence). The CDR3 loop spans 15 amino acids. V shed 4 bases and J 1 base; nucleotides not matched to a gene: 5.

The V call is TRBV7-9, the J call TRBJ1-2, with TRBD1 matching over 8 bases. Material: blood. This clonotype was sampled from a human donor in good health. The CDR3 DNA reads TGTGCCAGCAGCTCGACAGGGGAAGTTAACTATGGCTACACCTTC. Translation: CASSSTGEVNYGYTF.